The clone carrying this T cell receptor beta chain was picked up many times. The antigen remains unidentified. The CDR3 totals 16 residues. V trimming: 1 base; J trimming: 5 bases; junction bases outside the gene matches: 7. Germline CDR1 SGHTA, CDR2 FQGNSA. TCRdb passed the reads through MiXCR, listing each CDR3 protein once. The data contain under 350,000 distinct CDR3 sequences, around 20% of them seen just once; the ten biggest clones take up around 20%. The data derive from a study of T cell repertoires in cytomegalovirus infection. Study-wide points: Carriers of CMV plus the relevant HLA were identified by cumulative public TCR beta family frequency.

The sequencing used cultured PBMCs, collected from culture after CMV antigen stimulation. V gene TRBV7-2 combines with J gene TRBJ1-5, with TRBD1 matching 8 bases. The TCR was taken from a human donor in good health (CMV status not recorded). Some clones in this sample may be carry-over from other donors' samples. In DNA, the CDR3 is TGTGCCAGCAGCTTAGGGACAGGGATTTTTGATCAGCCCCAGCATTTT. It codes for CASSLGTGIFDQPQHF.